Listed below are T cell receptor beta chains from one sample, sequenced in a study of blood T cell repertoires in COVID-19. This table comes from immunoSEQ multiplex PCR, and its TCRdb copy is limited to in-frame clones, with some not included. The table has about 300,000 clones, roughly 85% seen once. Sequencing was performed on PBMCs or T cells enriched from blood (not recorded which). The source of these receptors is a young woman who had recovered from COVID-19. CDR3s include the opening cysteine and the closing phenylalanine or tryptophan. D genes are given only for firm matches. Clone size is stated in some rows and not others, as once, few, many or a class when expanded.

>TRBJ1-3|.|TRBV7-6|TRBD1
TGTGCCAGCAGCTTAGAGGCAGGGGGCTCTGGAAACACCATATATTTT
CASSLEAGGSGNTIYF
>TRBJ2-1|.|TRBV9|TRBD2
TGTGCCAGCAGCGTAGCTGGGACTAGCGGGACCTACAATGAGCAGTTCTTC
CASSVAGTSGTYNEQFF
>TRBJ2-7|.|TRBV5-6|TRBD1
TGTGCCAGCAGCGCAGGACCGGGACAGGGATACGAGCAGTACTTC
CASSAGPGQGYEQYF
>TRBJ2-1|.|TRBV3-1/TRBV3-2|.
TGTGCCAGCAGCCAAGAGGGCACACGATACAATGAGCAGTTCTTC
CASSQEGTRYNEQFF
>TRBJ1-2|.|TRBV6-5|TRBD1
TGTGCCAGCGGGACAGGGGGCTATGGCTACACCTTC
CASGTGGYGYTF
>TRBJ1-5|once|TRBV19|.
TGTGCCAGTAGTACTGACAGGCCCCTTAACAATCAGCCCCAGCATTTT
CASSTDRPLNNQPQHF
>TRBJ1-1|few|TRBV10-2|.
TGCGCCAGCAGTGGGCAGGGATGGACTGAAGCTTTCTTT
CASSGQGWTEAFF
>TRBJ1-4|.|TRBV7-2|.
TGTGCCAGCAGCTTGGGGGGGGCAGGGGACGAAAAACTGTTTTTT
CASSLGGAGDEKLFF
>TRBJ1-1|.|TRBV9|.
TGTGCCAGCAGCGTTCAGACAATGAACACTGAAGCTTTCTTT
CASSVQTMNTEAFF
>TRBJ1-1|.|TRBV5-1|TRBD1
TGCGCCAGCAGCTACGACAGGGTGGGTGAAGCTTTCTTT
CASSYDRVGEAFF
>TRBJ1-1|.|TRBV5-1|.
TGCGCCAGCAGCTCCGGACAGCAGAACACTGAAGCTTTCTTT
CASSSGQQNTEAFF
>TRBJ1-2|.|TRBV29-1|TRBD1
TGCAGCGTTGAAGACGGGACAGGGTACTATGGCTACACCTTC
CSVEDGTGYYGYTF
>TRBJ2-2|.|TRBV5-1|TRBD1
TGCGCCAGCAGCGCCGGGACAGGGAGGACCGGGGAGCTGTTTTTT
CASSAGTGRTGELFF
>TRBJ1-6|.|TRBV18|.
TGTGCCAGCTCAGAGCAAGTCCCCGGCGGAGGTTCACCCCTCCACTTT
CASSEQVPGGGSPLHF
>TRBJ1-2|.|TRBV4-3|.
TGCGCCAGCAGCCAAGCCTCCACGTTCGGCTATGGCTACACCTTC
CASSQASTFGYGYTF
>TRBJ1-2|few|TRBV3-1/TRBV3-2|.
TGTGCCAGCAGCGAGATCCAGGGGACTGGCTACACCTTC
CASSEIQGTGYTF
>TRBJ1-2|few|TRBV7-2|TRBD1
TGTGCCAGCAGCTCAGGGGGGACAGGTTTCGGCTACACCTTC
CASSSGGTGFGYTF
>TRBJ1-2|.|TRBV19|TRBD1
TGTGCCAGTAGAACAGGACAGGGGAGCTATGGCTACACCTTC
CASRTGQGSYGYTF
>TRBJ2-1|once|TRBV7-2|TRBD2
TGTGCCAGCAGCTTTGAACTAGCGGGGGCGAATGAGCAGTTCTTC
CASSFELAGANEQFF
>TRBJ1-4|.|TRBV3-1/TRBV3-2|.
TGTGCCAGCAGAAAAGCGGGGGATGAAAAACTGTTTTTT
CASRKAGDEKLFF
>TRBJ1-1|.|TRBV9|.
TGTGCCAGCAGCGTAGTAAACAGTTTTACTGAAGCTTTCTTT
CASSVVNSFTEAFF
>TRBJ2-7|.|TRBV5-1|.
TGCGCCAGCAGCTCCCACAGTTACGAGCAGTACTTC
CASSSHSYEQYF
>TRBJ2-5|.|TRBV30|.
TGTGCCTGGGTTCCTCTCGGGGTAGCCCAAGGGCCCAAAGAGACCCAGTACTTC
CAWVPLGVAQGPKETQYF
>TRBJ1-5|once|TRBV6-4|.
TGTGCCACAATCAGTCTCTGGTGCAATCAGCCCCAGCATTTT
CATISLWCNQPQHF
>TRBJ2-5|.|TRBV6-5|.
TGTGCCAGCAGCCTCCGACAGGCAGGGGCCCAGTACTTC
CASSLRQAGAQYF
>TRBJ1-5|.|TRBV7-9|TRBD1
TGTGCCAGCAGCCATTCTGGGACAGGGGATCAGCCCCAGCATTTT
CASSHSGTGDQPQHF
>TRBJ2-1|.|TRBV29-1|.
TGCAGCGGATTAGAACAGGGCTGGAATGAGCAGTTCTTC
CSGLEQGWNEQFF
>TRBJ1-2|.|TRBV7-3|TRBD1
TGTGCCAGCAGCCCCGAGTCAGGGGGGCACTATGGCTACACCTTC
CASSPESGGHYGYTF
>TRBJ2-5|.|TRBV3-1/TRBV3-2|.
TGTGCCAGCAAACGGGGGACAGAACAAGAGACCCAGTACTTC
CASKRGTEQETQYF